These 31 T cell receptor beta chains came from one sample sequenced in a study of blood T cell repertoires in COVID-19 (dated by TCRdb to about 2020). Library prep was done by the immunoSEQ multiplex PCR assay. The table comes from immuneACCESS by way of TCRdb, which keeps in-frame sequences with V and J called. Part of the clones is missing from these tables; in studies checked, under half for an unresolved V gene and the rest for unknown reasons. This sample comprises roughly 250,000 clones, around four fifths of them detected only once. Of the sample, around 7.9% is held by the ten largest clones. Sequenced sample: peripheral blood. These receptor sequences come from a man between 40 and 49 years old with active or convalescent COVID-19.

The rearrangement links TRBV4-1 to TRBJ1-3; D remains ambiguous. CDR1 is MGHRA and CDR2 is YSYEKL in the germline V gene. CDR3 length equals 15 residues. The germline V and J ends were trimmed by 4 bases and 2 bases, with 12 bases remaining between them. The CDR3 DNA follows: TGCGCCAGCAGCCGGGGAGCGGGAGCTGGAAACACCATATATTTT. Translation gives CASSRGAGAGNTIYF.

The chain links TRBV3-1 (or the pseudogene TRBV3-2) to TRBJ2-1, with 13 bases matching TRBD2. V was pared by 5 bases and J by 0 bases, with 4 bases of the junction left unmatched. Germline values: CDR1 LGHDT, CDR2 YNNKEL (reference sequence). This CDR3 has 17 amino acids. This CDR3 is CASSLWTSGSSYNEQFF. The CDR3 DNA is TGTGCCAGCAGCTTGTGGACTAGCGGGAGCTCCTACAATGAGCAGTTCTTC.

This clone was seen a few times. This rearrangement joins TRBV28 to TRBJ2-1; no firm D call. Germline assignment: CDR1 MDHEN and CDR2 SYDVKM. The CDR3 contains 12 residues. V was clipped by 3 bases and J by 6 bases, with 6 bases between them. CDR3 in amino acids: CASSFGFNEQFF. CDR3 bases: TGTGCCAGCAGTTTCGGTTTCAATGAGCAGTTCTTC.

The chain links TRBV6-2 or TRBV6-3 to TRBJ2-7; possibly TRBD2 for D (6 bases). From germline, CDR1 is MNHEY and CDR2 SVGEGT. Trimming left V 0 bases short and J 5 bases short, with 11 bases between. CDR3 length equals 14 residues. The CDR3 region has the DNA TGTGCCAGCAGTTACTCGCTTGGAGGGAACGAGCAGTACTTC. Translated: CASSYSLGGNEQYF.

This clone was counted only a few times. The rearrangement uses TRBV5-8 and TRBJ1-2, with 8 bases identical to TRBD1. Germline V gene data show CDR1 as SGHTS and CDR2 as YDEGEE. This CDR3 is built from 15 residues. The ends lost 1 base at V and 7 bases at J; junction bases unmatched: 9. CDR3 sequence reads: CASSLWGQDTSGYTF. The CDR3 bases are TGTGCCAGCAGCTTGTGGGGACAGGATACCAGTGGCTACACCTTC.

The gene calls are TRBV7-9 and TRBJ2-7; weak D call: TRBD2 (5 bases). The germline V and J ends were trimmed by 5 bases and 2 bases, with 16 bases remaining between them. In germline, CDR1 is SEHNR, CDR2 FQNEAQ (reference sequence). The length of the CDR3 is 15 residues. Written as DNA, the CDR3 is TGTGCCAGCAGCACAAGCGGAGGTCCCACCTACGAGCAGTACTTC. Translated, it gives CASSTSGGPTYEQYF.

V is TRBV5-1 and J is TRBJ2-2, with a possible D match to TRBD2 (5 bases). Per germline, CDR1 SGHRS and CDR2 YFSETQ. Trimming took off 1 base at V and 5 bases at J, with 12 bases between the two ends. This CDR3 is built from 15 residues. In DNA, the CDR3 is TGCGCCAGCAGCTTGCGAGGGTTCGGGACCGGGGAGCTGTTTTTT. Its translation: CASSLRGFGTGELFF.

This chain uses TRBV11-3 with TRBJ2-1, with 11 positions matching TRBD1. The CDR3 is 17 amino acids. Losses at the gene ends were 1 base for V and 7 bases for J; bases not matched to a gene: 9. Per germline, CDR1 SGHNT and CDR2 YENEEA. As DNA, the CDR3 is TGTGCCAGCAGCTTAGCGGTCCGGACAGGGGGCCGGAATGAGCAGTTCTTC. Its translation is CASSLAVRTGGRNEQFF. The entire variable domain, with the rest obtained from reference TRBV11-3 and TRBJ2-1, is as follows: EAGVVQSPRYKIIEKKQPVAFWCNPISGHNTLYWYLQNLGQGPELLIRYENEEAVDDSQLPKDRFSAERLKGVDSTLKIQPAELGDSAVYLCASSLAVRTGGRNEQFFGPGTRLTVL.

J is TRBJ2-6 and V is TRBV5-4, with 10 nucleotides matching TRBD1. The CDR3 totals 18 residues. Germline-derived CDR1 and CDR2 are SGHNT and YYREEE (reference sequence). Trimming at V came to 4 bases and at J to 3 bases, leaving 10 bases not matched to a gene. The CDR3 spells CASSPTRQGAGGANVLTF. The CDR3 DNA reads TGTGCCAGCAGCCCTACTCGACAGGGGGCTGGTGGGGCCAACGTCCTGACTTTC.

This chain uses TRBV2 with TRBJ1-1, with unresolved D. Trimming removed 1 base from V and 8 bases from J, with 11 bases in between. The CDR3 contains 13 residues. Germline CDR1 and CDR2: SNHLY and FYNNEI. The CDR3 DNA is TGTGCCAGCAGTGAAGTCCGCGGAGGAGAAGCTTTCTTT. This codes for CASSEVRGGEAFF.

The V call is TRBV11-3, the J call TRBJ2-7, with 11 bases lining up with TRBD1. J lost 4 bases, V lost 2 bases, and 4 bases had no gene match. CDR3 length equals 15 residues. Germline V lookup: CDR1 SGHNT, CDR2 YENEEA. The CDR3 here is CASSLRTGGSYEQYF. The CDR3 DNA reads TGTGCCAGCAGCTTAAGGACAGGGGGCTCGTACGAGCAGTACTTC. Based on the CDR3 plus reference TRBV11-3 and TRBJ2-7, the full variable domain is EAGVVQSPRYKIIEKKQPVAFWCNPISGHNTLYWYLQNLGQGPELLIRYENEEAVDDSQLPKDRFSAERLKGVDSTLKIQPAELGDSAVYLCASSLRTGGSYEQYFGPGTRLTVT.

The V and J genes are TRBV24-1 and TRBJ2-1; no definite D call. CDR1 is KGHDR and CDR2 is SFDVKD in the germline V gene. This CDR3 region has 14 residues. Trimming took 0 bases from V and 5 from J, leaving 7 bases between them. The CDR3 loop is CATSDLWANNEQFF. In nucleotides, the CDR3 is TGTGCCACCAGTGATTTGTGGGCCAACAATGAGCAGTTCTTC.

As DNA, the CDR3 is TGTGCCAGTAGTATAGCCCCCGCCGGGACTCCGGCTCCCTATGAGCAGTTCTTC. Translation gives CASSIAPAGTPAPYEQFF. V and J are TRBV19 and TRBJ2-1; the D gene is possibly TRBD2 (6 bases). V shed 1 base and J shed 8 bases, with 24 bases lying between them. The CDR3 runs to 18 residues. Germline CDR1 LNHDA, CDR2 SQIVND (reference sequence).

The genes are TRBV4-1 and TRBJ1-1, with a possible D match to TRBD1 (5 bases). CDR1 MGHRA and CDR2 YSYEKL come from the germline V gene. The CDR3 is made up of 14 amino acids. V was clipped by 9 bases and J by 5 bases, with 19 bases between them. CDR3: CARGVQGAGTEAFF. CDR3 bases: TGCGCCAGGGGTGTCCAAGGGGCCGGGACTGAAGCTTTCTTT.

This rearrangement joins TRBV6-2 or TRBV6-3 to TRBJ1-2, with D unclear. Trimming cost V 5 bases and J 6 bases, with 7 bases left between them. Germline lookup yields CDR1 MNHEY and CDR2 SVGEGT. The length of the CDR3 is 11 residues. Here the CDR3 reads CASSHGNGYTF. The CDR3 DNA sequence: TGTGCCAGCAGTCACGGTAATGGCTACACCTTC.

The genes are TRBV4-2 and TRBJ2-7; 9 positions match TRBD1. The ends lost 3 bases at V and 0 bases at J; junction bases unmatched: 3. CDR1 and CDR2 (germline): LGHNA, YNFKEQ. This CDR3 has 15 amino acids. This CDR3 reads CASSQDRGSSYEQYF. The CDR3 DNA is TGTGCCAGCAGCCAGGACAGGGGTAGCTCCTACGAGCAGTACTTC.

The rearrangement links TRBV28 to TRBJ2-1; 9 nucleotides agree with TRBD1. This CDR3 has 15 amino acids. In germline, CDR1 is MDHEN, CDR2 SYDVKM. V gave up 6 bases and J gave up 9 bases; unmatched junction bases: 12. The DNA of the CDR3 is TGTGCCAGCAGCTCGCCGGGACAGGGTAGGAGTGAGCAGTTCTTC. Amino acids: CASSSPGQGRSEQFF. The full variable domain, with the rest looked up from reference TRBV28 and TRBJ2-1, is DVKVTQSSRYLVKRTGEKVFLECVQDMDHENMFWYRQDPGLGLRLIYFSYDVKMKEKGDIPEGYSVSREKKERFSLILESASTNQTSMYLCASSSPGQGRSEQFFGPGTRLTVL.

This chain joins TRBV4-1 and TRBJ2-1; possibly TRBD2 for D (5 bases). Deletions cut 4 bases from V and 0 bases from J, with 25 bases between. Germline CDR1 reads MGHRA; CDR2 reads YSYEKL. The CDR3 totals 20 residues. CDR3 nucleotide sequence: TGCGCCAGCAGCCCTCGTGGCGCTAGCTTAACAACCAACTCCTACAATGAGCAGTTCTTC. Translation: CASSPRGASLTTNSYNEQFF.

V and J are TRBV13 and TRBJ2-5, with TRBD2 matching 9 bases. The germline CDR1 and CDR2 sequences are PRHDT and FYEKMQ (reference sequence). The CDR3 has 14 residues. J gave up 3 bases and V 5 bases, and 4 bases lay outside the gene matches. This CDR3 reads CASSPRGGKETQYF. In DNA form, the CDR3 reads TGTGCCAGCAGCCCGCGGGGGGGCAAAGAGACCCAGTACTTC. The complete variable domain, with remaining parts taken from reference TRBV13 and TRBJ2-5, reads AAGVIQSPRHLIKEKRETATLKCYPIPRHDTVYWYQQGPGQDPQFLISFYEKMQSDKGSIPDRFSAQQFSDYHSELNMSSLELGDSALYFCASSPRGGKETQYFGPGTRLLVL.

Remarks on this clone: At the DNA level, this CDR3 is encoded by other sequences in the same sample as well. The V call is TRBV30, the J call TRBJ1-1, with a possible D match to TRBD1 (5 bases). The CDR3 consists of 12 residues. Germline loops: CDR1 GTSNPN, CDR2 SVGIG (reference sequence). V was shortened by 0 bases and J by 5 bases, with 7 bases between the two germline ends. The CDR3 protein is CAWSVQGTEAFF. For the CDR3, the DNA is TGTGCCTGGAGTGTGCAGGGTACTGAAGCTTTCTTT.

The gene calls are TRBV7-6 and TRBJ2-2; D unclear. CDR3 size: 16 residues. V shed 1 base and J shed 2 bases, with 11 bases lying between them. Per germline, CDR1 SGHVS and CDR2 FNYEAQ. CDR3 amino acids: CASSLVQVYNTGELFF. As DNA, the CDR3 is TGTGCCAGCAGCTTAGTGCAGGTCTATAACACCGGGGAGCTGTTTTTT.

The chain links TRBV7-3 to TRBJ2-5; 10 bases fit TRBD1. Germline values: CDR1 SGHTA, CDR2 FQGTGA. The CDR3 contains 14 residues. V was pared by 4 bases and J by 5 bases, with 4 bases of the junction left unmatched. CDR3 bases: TGTGCCAGCAGCTCCGGGACAGGGGCCGAGACCCAGTACTTC. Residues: CASSSGTGAETQYF. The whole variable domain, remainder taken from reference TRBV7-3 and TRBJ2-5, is GAGVSQTPSNKVTEKGKYVELRCDPISGHTALYWYRQSLGQGPEFLIYFQGTGAADDSGLPNDRFFAVRPEGSVSTLKIQRTERGDSAVYLCASSSGTGAETQYFGPGTRLLVL.

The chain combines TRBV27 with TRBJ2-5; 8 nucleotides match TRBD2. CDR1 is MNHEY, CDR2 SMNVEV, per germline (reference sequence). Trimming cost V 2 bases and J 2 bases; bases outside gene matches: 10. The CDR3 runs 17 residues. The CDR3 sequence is CASSLNGWTSRQETQYF. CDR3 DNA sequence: TGTGCCAGCAGTTTAAATGGCTGGACTAGCAGACAAGAGACCCAGTACTTC.

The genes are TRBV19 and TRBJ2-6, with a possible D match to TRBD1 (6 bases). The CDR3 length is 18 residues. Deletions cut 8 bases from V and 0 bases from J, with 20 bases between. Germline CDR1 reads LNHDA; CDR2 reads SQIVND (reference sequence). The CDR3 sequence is CASSLPGHLRSGANVLTF. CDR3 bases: TGTGCCAGTTCCCTCCCGGGACACCTCCGCTCTGGGGCCAACGTCCTGACTTTC.

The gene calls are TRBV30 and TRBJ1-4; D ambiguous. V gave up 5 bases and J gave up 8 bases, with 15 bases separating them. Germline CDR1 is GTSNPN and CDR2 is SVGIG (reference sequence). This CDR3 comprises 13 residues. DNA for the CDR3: TGTGCCTGGGGGGATCAAGGGAGCGAAAAACTGTTTTTT. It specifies CAWGDQGSEKLFF.

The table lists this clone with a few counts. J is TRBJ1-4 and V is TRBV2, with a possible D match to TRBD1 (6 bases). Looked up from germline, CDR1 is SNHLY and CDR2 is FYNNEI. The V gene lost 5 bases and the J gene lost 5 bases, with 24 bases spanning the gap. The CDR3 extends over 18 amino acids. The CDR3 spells CASSTRGRTETPNEKLFF. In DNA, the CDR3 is TGTGCCAGCAGTACGCGGGGGAGGACAGAAACCCCCAATGAAAAACTGTTTTTT.

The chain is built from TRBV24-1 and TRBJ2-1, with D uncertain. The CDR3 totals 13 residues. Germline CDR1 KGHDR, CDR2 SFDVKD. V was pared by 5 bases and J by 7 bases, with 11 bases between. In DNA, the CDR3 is TGTGCCACCAGTGGCTCTACGAGGAATGAGCAGTTCTTC. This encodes CATSGSTRNEQFF.

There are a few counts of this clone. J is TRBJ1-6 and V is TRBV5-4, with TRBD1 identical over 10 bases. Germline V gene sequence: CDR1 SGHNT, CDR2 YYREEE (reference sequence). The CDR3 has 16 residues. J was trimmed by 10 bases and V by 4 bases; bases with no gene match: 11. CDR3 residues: CASSTGGDRGGSPLHF. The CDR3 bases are TGTGCCAGCAGCACGGGAGGGGACAGGGGTGGGTCACCCCTCCACTTT.

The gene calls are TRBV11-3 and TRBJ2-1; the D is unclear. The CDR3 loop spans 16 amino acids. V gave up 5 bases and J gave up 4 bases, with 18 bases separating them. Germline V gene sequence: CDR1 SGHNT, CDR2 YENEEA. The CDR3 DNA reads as TGTGCCAGCAGCACCCCCGAGTACCCTACTTACAATGAGCAGTTCTTC. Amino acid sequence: CASSTPEYPTYNEQFF.

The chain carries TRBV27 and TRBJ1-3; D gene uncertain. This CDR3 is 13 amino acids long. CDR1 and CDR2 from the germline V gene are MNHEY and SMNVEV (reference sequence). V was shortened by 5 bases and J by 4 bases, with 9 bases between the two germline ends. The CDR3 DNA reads TGTGCCAGCAGTCGGGTATTAGGAAACACCATATATTTT. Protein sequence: CASSRVLGNTIYF.

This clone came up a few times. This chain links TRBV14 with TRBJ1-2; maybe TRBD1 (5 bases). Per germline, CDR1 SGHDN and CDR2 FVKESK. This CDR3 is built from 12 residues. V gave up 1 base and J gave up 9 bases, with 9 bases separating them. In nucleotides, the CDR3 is TGTGCCAGCAGCCAAGCAAACAGGCGCTACACCTTC. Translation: CASSQANRRYTF.